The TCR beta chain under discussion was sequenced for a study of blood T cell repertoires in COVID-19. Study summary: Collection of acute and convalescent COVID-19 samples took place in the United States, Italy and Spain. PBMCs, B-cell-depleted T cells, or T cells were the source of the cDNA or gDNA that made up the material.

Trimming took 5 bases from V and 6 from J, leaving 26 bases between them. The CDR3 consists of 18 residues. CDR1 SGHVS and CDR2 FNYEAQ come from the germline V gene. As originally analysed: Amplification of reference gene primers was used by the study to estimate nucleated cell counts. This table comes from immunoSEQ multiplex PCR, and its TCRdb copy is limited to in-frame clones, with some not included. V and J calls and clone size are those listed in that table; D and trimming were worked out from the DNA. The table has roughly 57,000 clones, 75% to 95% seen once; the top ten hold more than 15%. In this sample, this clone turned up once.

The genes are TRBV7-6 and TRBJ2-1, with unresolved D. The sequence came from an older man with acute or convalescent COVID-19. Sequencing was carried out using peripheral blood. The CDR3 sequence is CASSPFVFGQIMSNEQFF. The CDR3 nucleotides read TGTGCCAGCAGCCCCTTTGTTTTTGGCCAGATCATGTCCAATGAGCAGTTCTTC. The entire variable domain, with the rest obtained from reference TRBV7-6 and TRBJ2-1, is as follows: GAGVSQSPRYKVTKRGQDVALRCDPISGHVSLYWYRQALGQGPEFLTYFNYEAQQDKSGLPNDRFSAERPEGSISTLTIQRTEQRDSAMYRCASSPFVFGQIMSNEQFFGPGTRLTVL.